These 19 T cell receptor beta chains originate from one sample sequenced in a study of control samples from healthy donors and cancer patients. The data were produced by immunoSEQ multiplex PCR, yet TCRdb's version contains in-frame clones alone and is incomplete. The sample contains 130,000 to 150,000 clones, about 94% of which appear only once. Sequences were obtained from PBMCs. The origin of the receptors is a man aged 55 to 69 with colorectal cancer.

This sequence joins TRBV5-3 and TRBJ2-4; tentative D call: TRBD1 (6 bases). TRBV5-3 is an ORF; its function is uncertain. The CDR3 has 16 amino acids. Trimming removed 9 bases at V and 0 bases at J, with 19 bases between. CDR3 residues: CAKSTGKPLAKNIQYF. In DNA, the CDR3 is TGTGCCAAAAGTACAGGGAAGCCTCTAGCCAAAAACATTCAGTACTTC.

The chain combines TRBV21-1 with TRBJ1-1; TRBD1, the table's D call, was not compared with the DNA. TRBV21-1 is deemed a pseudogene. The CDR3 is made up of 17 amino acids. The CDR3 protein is CASSRMPQGAVNTEAFF. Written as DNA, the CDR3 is TGTGCCAGCAGTCGAATGCCGCAGGGGGCGGTGAACACTGAAGCTTTCTTT.

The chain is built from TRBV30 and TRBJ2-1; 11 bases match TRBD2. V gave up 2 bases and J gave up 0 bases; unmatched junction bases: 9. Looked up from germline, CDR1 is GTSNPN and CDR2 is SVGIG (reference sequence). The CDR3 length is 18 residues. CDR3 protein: CAWSSGTSGFSSYNEQFF. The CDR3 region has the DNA TGTGCCTGGAGTTCCGGGACTAGCGGATTTAGCTCCTACAATGAGCAGTTCTTC.

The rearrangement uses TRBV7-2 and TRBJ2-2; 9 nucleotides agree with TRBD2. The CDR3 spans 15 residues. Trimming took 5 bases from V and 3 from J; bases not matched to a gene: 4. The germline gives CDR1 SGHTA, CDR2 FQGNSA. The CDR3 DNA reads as TGTGCCAGCAGCAAGCGGGGGGACTACACCGGGGAGCTGTTTTTT. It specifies CASSKRGDYTGELFF.

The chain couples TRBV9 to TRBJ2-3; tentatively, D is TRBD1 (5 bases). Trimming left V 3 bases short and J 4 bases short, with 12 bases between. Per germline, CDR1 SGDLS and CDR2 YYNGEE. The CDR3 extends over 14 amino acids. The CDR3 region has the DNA TGTGCCAGCAGCGGCGGCCAGGGTTCAGATACGCAGTATTTT. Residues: CASSGGQGSDTQYF.

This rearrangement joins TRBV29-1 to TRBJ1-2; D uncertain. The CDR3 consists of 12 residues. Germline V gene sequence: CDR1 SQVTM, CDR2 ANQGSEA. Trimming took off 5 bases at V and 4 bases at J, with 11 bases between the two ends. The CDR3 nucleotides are TGCAGCGTTTCCCCTTCTACCTATGGCTACACCTTC. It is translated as CSVSPSTYGYTF. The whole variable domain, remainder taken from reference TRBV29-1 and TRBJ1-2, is SAVISQKPSRDICQRGTSLTIQCQVDSQVTMMFWYRQQPGQSLTLIATANQGSEATYESGFVIDKFPISRPNLTFSTLTVSNMSPEDSSIYLCSVSPSTYGYTFGSGTRLTVV.

This chain's CDR3 is CASSSNDRGLNYGYTF. The DNA of the CDR3 is TGTGCCAGCAGTTCAAACGACAGGGGGCTAAACTATGGCTACACCTTC. The genes are TRBV7-9 and TRBJ1-2, with 10 bases identical to TRBD1. CDR1 and CDR2 (germline): SEHNR, FQNEAQ (reference sequence). The CDR3 runs to 16 residues. V lost 6 bases, J lost 2 bases, and 9 bases stayed unmatched.

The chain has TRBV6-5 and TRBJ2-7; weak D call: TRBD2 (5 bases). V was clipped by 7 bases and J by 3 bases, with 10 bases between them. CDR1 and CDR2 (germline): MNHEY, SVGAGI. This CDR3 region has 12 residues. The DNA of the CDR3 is TGTGCCAGCATTCGGGGAAACTACGAGCAGTACTTC. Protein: CASIRGNYEQYF.

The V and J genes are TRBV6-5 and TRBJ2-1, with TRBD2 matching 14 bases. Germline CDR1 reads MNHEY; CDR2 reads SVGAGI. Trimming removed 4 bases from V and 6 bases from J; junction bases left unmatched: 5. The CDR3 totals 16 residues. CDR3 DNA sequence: TGTGCCAGCAGTTGGCGACTAGCGGGGGGGCGCAATGAGCAGTTCTTC. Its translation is CASSWRLAGGRNEQFF.

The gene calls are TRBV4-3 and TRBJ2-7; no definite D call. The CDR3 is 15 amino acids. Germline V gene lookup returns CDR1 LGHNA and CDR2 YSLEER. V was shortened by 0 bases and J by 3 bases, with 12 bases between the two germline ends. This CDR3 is CASSQDLAGFYEQYF. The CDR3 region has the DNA TGCGCCAGCAGCCAAGATCTGGCAGGCTTCTACGAGCAGTACTTC.

The CDR3 sequence is CASSHFPGQGEYEQYF. The DNA for the CDR3 is TGTGCCAGCAGCCACTTCCCGGGACAGGGGGAGTACGAGCAGTACTTC. The chain uses TRBV3-1 (or the pseudogene TRBV3-2) and TRBJ2-7; 11 nucleotides agree with TRBD1. Trimming at V came to 3 bases and at J to 4 bases, leaving 8 bases not matched to a gene. CDR3 length: 16 amino acids. CDR1 LGHDT and CDR2 YNNKEL come from the germline V gene (reference sequence).

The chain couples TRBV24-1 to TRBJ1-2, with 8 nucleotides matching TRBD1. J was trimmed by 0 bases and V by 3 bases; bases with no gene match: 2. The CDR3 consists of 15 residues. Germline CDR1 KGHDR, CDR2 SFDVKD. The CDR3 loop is CATSDVGQANYGYTF. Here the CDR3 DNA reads TGTGCCACCAGTGATGTGGGACAGGCTAACTATGGCTACACCTTC.

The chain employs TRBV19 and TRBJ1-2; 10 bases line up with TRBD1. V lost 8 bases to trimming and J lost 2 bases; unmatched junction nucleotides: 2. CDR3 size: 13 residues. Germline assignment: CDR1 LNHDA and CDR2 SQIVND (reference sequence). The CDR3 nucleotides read TGTGCCAGTGAGACAGGGGGCAACTATGGCTACACCTTC. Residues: CASETGGNYGYTF.

CDR3 sequence: CASSVGVTDTQYF. In nucleotides, the CDR3 is TGTGCCAGCAGCGTAGGGGTCACAGATACGCAGTATTTT. The chain recombines TRBV9 with TRBJ2-3; D not resolved. The V end lost 0 bases, the J end lost 2 bases, and 4 bases lay between the germline ends. The CDR3 runs 13 residues. Germline loops: CDR1 SGDLS, CDR2 YYNGEE.

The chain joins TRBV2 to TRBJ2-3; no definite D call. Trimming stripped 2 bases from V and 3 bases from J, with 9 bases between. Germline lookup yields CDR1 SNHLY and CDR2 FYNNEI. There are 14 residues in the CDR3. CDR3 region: CASSEKERTDTQYF. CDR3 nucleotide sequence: TGTGCCAGCAGTGAAAAGGAAAGGACAGATACGCAGTATTTT.

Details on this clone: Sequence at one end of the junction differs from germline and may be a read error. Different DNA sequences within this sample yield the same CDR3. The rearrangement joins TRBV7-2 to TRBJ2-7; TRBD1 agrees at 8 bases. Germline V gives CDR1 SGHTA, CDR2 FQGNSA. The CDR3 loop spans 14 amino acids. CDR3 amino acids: CASSPRQGSHEQYF. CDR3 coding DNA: TGTGCCAGTAGCCCTCGACAGGGGAGTCACGAACAGTACTTC.

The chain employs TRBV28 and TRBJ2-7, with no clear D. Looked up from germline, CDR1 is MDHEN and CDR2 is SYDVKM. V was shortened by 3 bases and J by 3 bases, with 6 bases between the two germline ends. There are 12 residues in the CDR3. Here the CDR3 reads CASSLYGYEQYF. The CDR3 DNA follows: TGTGCCAGCAGTTTGTACGGCTACGAGCAGTACTTC.

The CDR3 region is CASSRQGVANEQFF. The DNA for the CDR3 is TGCGCCAGCAGCCGACAGGGAGTTGCCAATGAGCAGTTCTTC. The chain carries TRBV5-1 and TRBJ2-1, with TRBD1 matching 7 bases. The CDR3 length is 14 residues. Trimming cost V 4 bases and J 6 bases; bases outside gene matches: 7. In germline, CDR1 is SGHRS, CDR2 YFSETQ.

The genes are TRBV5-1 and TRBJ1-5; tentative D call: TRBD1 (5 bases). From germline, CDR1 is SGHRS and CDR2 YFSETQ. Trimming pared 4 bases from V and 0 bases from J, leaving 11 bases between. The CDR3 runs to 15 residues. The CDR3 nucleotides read TGCGCCAGCAGCATGGGACCGCTTAGCAATCAGCCCCAGCATTTT. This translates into CASSMGPLSNQPQHF.